This T cell receptor beta chain came from a study of breast tumors, draining lymph nodes, adjacent tissues. This clonotype rates as medium-sized. This CDR3 is 13 amino acids long. Trimming left V 6 bases short and J 3 bases short, with 10 bases between. In TCRdb, the multiplex PCR reads were re-called with MiXCR into one record per CDR3 protein. This repertoire shows tens of thousands of distinct CDR3 sequences, roughly 55% found once; its top ten account for 13% to 15%. V is TRBV12-3 or TRBV12-4 and J is TRBJ2-3; unclear D gene. Specimen: breast tumor tissue. The sequence was collected from a female donor with breast cancer. Some clones in this sample may be carry-over from other donors' samples. The CDR3 spells CASRSVQTDTQYF. CDR3 DNA: TGTGCCAGCAGATCGGTCCAAACAGATACGCAGTATTTT.